The 5 T cell receptor beta chains reported below all come from one sample, sequenced in a study of cytomegalovirus exposure and HLA in healthy donors. PCR primers comprised 60 Vbeta and 13 Jbeta primers. Clones were read by immunoSEQ multiplex PCR, and TCRdb kept only the in-frame ones, dropping some. The sample consists of nearly 95,000 clones, roughly 73% of them appearing once. Sequenced: PBMCs. These receptors were taken from a woman aged 35 to 49 in good health and CMV-seronegative.

The chain employs TRBV6-5 and TRBJ2-4; D possibly corresponds to TRBD1 (5 bases). This CDR3 spans 15 amino acids. Germline assignment: CDR1 MNHEY and CDR2 SVGAGI. Trimming stripped 5 bases from V and 6 bases from J, with 17 bases between. CDR3 bases: TGTGCCAGCAGTAGCCAGGGAAGGCTAGGAAACATTCAGTACTTC. Protein sequence: CASSSQGRLGNIQYF.

This chain joins TRBV30 and TRBJ1-6, with TRBD1 as a possible D gene (5 bases). The germline V gene has CDR1 GTSNPN and CDR2 SVGIG (reference sequence). The V end lost 0 bases, the J end lost 7 bases, and 10 bases lay between the germline ends. The CDR3 has 14 residues. The CDR3 DNA reads TGTGCCTGGAGTGTAGGGGTTAGCAATTCACCCCTCCACTTT. As protein: CAWSVGVSNSPLHF.

The rearrangement links TRBV4-2 to TRBJ1-5; 7 bases line up with TRBD1. In germline, CDR1 is LGHNA, CDR2 YNFKEQ. The CDR3 sequence is 14 residues long. The V and J ends lost 4 bases and 5 bases, in that order; junction bases with no gene match: 5. The CDR3 loop is CASSLDRRDQPQHF. DNA for the CDR3: TGTGCCAGCAGCCTGGACAGGAGAGATCAGCCCCAGCATTTT.

In its sample, this clone was seen a few times. This rearrangement joins TRBV19 to TRBJ2-5; 7 bases are a match to TRBD1. This CDR3 is built from 15 residues. Per the germline V gene, CDR1 is LNHDA and CDR2 is SQIVND (reference sequence). V was clipped by 6 bases and J by 5 bases; unmatched bases: 12. The CDR3 nucleotides read TGTGCCAGTAGGAAGGGGGCGAGCTCCAGTGAGACCCAGTACTTC. It specifies CASRKGASSSETQYF.

This chain joins TRBV18 and TRBJ2-7; D may be TRBD2 (6 bases). Germline V gene lookup returns CDR1 KGHSH and CDR2 LQKENI. Trimming left V 6 bases short and J 0 bases short, with 18 bases between. There are 16 residues in the CDR3. The CDR3: CASSVQPRGSSYEQYF. The CDR3 nucleotides are TGTGCCAGCTCCGTTCAGCCTCGGGGGAGCTCCTACGAGCAGTACTTC.